This TCR beta chain appears in the sequencing data of a study of cytotoxic CD8 clonotypes in ibrutinib-treated CLL. Study summary: The cohort had over ten relapsed/refractory and over 14 treatment-naive patients, 17 IGHV unmutated. The samples contained about 250,000 productive templates on average. They also contained an average of roughly 99,000 productive rearrangements. Study-wide findings and caveats: Sampling of sustained-remission and progressing patients occurred at differing times.

Investigators sought sequencing depths of between 1 in 200,000 and 1 in 1 million T cells. The data were produced by immunoSEQ multiplex PCR, yet TCRdb's version contains in-frame clones alone and is incomplete. The table lists roughly 250,000 clones, around three quarters of them singletons. With respect to this clone: Its antigen is still unknown.

The CDR3 runs 14 residues. Deletions cut 6 bases from V and 1 base from J, with 12 bases between. Germline lookup yields CDR1 SGHTA and CDR2 FQGNSA. The receptor comes from a human donor with chronic lymphocytic leukemia. The chain combines TRBV7-2 with TRBJ1-1; tentatively, D is TRBD1 (6 bases). Sequences were derived from PBMCs, sampled after 24 months of ibrutinib treatment. For the CDR3, the DNA is TGTGCCAGCAGACCCAACAGGGAGAACACTGAAGCTTTCTTT. This sequence encodes CASRPNRENTEAFF.